This TCR beta chain stems from a study of T cell changes during pregnancy in multiple sclerosis. Clones were read by immunoSEQ multiplex PCR, and TCRdb kept only the in-frame ones, dropping some. This table has over 25,000 clones, about 89% appearing once. With 4 bases clipped from V and 5 bases from J, the junction kept 9 bases outside the gene matches. The CDR3 has 16 amino acids. The germline V gene encodes CDR1 MNHNS and CDR2 SASEGT. The sequence came from a female donor with multiple sclerosis, enrolled in a pregnancy study. Sequencing used CD8+ T cells from peripheral blood mononuclear cells, obtained before pregnancy. The gene calls are TRBV6-1 and TRBJ2-3; 10 bases agree with TRBD2. CDR3 coding DNA: TGTGCCAGCAGTGGGCCCCTAGCGGGAGTACAAGATACGCAGTATTTT. Protein product: CASSGPLAGVQDTQYF.